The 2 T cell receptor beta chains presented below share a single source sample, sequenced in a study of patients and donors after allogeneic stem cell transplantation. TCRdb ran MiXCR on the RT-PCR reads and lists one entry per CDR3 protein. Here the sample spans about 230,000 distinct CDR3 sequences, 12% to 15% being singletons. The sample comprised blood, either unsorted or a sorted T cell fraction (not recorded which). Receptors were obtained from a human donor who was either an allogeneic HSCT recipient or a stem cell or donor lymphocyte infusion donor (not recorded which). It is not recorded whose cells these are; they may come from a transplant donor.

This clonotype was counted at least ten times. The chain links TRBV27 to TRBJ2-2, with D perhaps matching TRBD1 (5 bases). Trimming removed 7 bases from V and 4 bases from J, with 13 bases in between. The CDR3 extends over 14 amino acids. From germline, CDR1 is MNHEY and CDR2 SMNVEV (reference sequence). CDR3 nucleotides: TGTGCCAGCACCGTCAGGGTAGGCACCGGGGAGCTGTTTTTT. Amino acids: CASTVRVGTGELFF.

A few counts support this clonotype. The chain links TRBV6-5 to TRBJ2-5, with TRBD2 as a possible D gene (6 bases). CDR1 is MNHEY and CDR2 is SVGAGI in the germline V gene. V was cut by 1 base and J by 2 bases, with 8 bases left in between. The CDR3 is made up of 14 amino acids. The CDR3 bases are TGTGCCAGCAGTTACTATAGCGGACAAGAGACCCAGTACTTC. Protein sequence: CASSYYSGQETQYF.